The 11 T cell receptor beta chains in this list originate from one sample, sequenced in a study of vaccination effects on CD4 cells after COVID-19. No cognate antigen is known for these TCRs. Viral peptide pools were used in the ViraFEST assay to expand antigen-specific CD4+ T cells, and sequencing came afterward. Around day 10 of culture, CD4+ T cells were separated out. Each person got two doses of an mRNA SARS-CoV-2 vaccine, BNT162b2 or mRNA-1273. Sequencing was performed with immunoSEQ multiplex PCR; in TCRdb, only in-frame clones are kept and a portion is missing. The table includes more than 60,000 clones, around two thirds detected once. The material sequenced was CD4+ T cells from PBMCs cultured with HCoV-229E spike peptides, taken after COVID-19 vaccination. The receptors derive from a human donor who received a COVID-19 vaccine.

This sequence joins TRBV5-5 and TRBJ1-5; D is uncertain. CDR1 is SGHKS and CDR2 is YYEKEE in the germline V gene (reference sequence). This CDR3 is 13 amino acids long. V was trimmed by 2 bases and J by 4 bases, leaving 7 bases between them. CDR3 in DNA: TGTGCCAGCAGCTTCCGCGTGAATCAGCCCCAGCATTTT. Translating gives CASSFRVNQPQHF. Together with reference TRBV5-5 and TRBJ1-5, the CDR3 gives the full variable domain: DAGVTQSPTHLIKTRGQQVTLRCSPISGHKSVSWYQQVLGQGPQFIFQYYEKEERGRGNFPDRFSARQFPNYSSELNVNALLLGDSALYLCASSFRVNQPQHFGDGTRLSIL.

The chain has TRBV5-1 and TRBJ1-6; D gene ambiguous. Trimming removed 0 bases from V and 9 bases from J, with 10 bases in between. CDR3 size: 14 residues. The germline CDR1 and CDR2 sequences are SGHRS and YFSETQ. The CDR3 DNA is TGCGCCAGCAGCTTGGTAGGGTGGGGTTCACCCCTCCACTTT. As protein: CASSLVGWGSPLHF.

This clone showed up just a few times. CDR3 bases: TGTGCCAGCAGCTTTCGGACAGGGGACGGCTACACCTTC. It encodes CASSFRTGDGYTF. The chain couples TRBV7-2 to TRBJ1-2, with TRBD1 matching 9 bases. The CDR3 is 13 residues long. CDR1 is SGHTA and CDR2 is FQGNSA in the germline V gene. V dropped 3 bases and J dropped 8; count of bases not matched to a gene: 4. The full variable domain, completed using reference TRBV7-2 and TRBJ1-2, is GAGVSQSPSNKVTEKGKDVELRCDPISGHTALYWYRQSLGQGLEFLIYFQGNSAPDKSGLPSDRFSAERTGGSVSTLTIQRTQQEDSAVYLCASSFRTGDGYTFGSGTRLTVV.

J is TRBJ1-2 and V is TRBV2; D unclear. Germline V gene data show CDR1 as SNHLY and CDR2 as FYNNEI. The CDR3 contains 12 residues. Trimming pared 2 bases from V and 10 bases from J, leaving 11 bases between. In nucleotides, the CDR3 is TGTGCCAGCAGTGAAATTGGGAGAATCTACACCTTC. Translated: CASSEIGRIYTF.

This clone has just a few counts. The J gene is TRBJ1-5, the V gene TRBV6-5; unclear D gene. Germline-derived CDR1 and CDR2 are MNHEY and SVGAGI. The CDR3 totals 12 residues. The V gene lost 8 bases and the J gene lost 6 bases, with 11 bases spanning the gap. CDR3 loop: CASLAVGQPQHF. CDR3 bases: TGTGCCAGCCTTGCAGTAGGTCAGCCCCAGCATTTT.

This clone occurred a few times. The chain employs TRBV2 and TRBJ2-2, with D unclear. The CDR3 is 13 amino acids. Germline CDR1 SNHLY, CDR2 FYNNEI. With 6 bases removed from V and 2 bases from J, the gap between germline ends came to 7 bases. CDR3 nucleotides: TGTGCCAGCAGCGCGTATAACACCGGGGAGCTGTTTTTT. Residues: CASSAYNTGELFF.

This clone was recorded only once. The chain links TRBV3-1 (or the pseudogene TRBV3-2) to TRBJ1-1; D ambiguous. The length of the CDR3 is 15 residues. Germline V gene sequence: CDR1 LGHDT, CDR2 YNNKEL (reference sequence). Trimming stripped 1 base from V and 1 base from J, with 10 bases between. CDR3 nucleotides: TGTGCCAGCAGCCAAGTTCGGGGTTGGAACACTGAAGCTTTCTTT. It is translated as CASSQVRGWNTEAFF.

The chain employs TRBV5-6 and TRBJ2-5, with 11 nucleotides matching TRBD2. Losses at the gene ends were 2 bases for V and 7 bases for J; bases not matched to a gene: 10. Germline loops: CDR1 SGHDT, CDR2 YYEEEE. CDR3 length: 16 amino acids. DNA for the CDR3: TGTGCCAGCAGCTTCCCTAGCGGGGGGCTCCAGGCGACCCAGTACTTC. This sequence encodes CASSFPSGGLQATQYF.

This clone was found once. The rearrangement links TRBV2 to TRBJ1-1, with D possibly TRBD1 on 6 matching bases. Germline loops: CDR1 SNHLY, CDR2 FYNNEI. V was trimmed by 5 bases and J by 3 bases, leaving 16 bases between them. The CDR3 is 15 residues long. The DNA of the CDR3 is TGTGCCAGCAGTTGGGGCGGGGGCGAGTACACTGAAGCTTTCTTT. Protein: CASSWGGGEYTEAFF.

This chain connects TRBV5-4 to TRBJ1-2; D call uncertain. In germline, CDR1 is SGHNT, CDR2 YYREEE (reference sequence). V gave up 4 bases and J gave up 4 bases, with 11 bases separating them. The CDR3 runs to 13 residues. As DNA, the CDR3 is TGTGCCAGCAGCCTAGACGGATCCTATGGCTACACCTTC. Its translation is CASSLDGSYGYTF. The variable domain in full, with the rest retrieved from reference TRBV5-4 and TRBJ1-2, is ETGVTQSPTHLIKTRGQQVTLRCSSQSGHNTVSWYQQALGQGPQFIFQYYREEENGRGNFPPRFSGLQFPNYSSELNVNALELDDSALYLCASSLDGSYGYTFGSGTRLTVV.

This chain uses TRBV5-1 with TRBJ2-5, with TRBD1 matching 8 bases. The CDR3 contains 14 residues. V was clipped by 2 bases and J by 5 bases; unmatched bases: 5. The germline CDR1 and CDR2 sequences are SGHRS and YFSETQ. In DNA, the CDR3 is TGCGCCAGCAGCTTACAGGGGGTTGAGGAGACCCAGTACTTC. This translates into CASSLQGVEETQYF.